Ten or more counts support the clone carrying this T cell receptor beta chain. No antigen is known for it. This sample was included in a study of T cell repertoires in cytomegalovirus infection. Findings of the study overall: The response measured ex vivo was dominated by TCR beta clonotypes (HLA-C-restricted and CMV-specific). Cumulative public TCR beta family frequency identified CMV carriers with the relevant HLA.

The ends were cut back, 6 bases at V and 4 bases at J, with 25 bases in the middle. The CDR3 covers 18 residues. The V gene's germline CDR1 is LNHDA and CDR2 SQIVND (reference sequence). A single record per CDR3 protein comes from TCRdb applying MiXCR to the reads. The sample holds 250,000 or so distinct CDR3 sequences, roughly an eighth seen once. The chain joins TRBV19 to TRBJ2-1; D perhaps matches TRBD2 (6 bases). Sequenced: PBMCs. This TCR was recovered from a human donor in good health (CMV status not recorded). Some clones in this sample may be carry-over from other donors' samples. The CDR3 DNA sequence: TGTGCCAGTAGCAGACCACGGGACTCCCCCCGGTCATACAATGAGCAGTTCTTC. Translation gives CASSRPRDSPRSYNEQFF.